The T cell receptor beta chain described here comes from a study of regulatory T cells in long-lasting Graves disease. The study's findings and limits: Newly diagnosed patients shared about a thousand public clonotypes; persistent patients shared about 2,500. Possibly, too few samples lowered accuracy.

A note on this clonotype: Its antigen is still unknown.

The CDR3 runs 15 residues. V lost 4 bases to trimming and J lost 0 bases, with 10 bases between them. CDR1 and CDR2 from the germline V gene are LNHDA and SQIVND (reference sequence). Documented time point: newly diagnosed GD, antithyroid drugs for less than 3 months. RNA from PBMCs was the source of the TCR library. As collected, the peripheral blood samples measured roughly 10 milliliters each and went into EDTA tubes. Combining iRepertoire HTBI primers with Arm-PCR of CDR3 regions, the authors built TCR beta libraries. TCRdb recomputed calls from the multiplex PCR reads with MiXCR, one row per CDR3 protein. The repertoire holds hundreds of thousands of distinct CDR3 sequences, with about 16% as singletons. The data also belong to a second study, concerning T cells in Graves' hyperthyroidism and ophthalmopathy. That paper states: Peripheral blood also featured most of the thyroid clonotypes expanded above 0.001.

The V gene is TRBV19, the J gene TRBJ2-1; no definite D call. The starting material was peripheral blood mononuclear cells (PBMCs), obtained at new diagnosis, from a patient treated with antithyroid drugs. The source of this sequence is a woman aged 40-60 years with Graves disease. The CDR3 sequence: CASSTTVPSYNEQFF. The CDR3 DNA reads as TGTGCCAGTAGTACCACAGTGCCCTCCTACAATGAGCAGTTCTTC.